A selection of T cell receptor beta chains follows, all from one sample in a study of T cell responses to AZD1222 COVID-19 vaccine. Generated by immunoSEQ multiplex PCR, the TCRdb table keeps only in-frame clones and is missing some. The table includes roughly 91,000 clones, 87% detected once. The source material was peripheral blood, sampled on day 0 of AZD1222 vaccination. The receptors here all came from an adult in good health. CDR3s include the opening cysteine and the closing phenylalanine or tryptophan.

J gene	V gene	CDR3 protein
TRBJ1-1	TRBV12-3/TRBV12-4	CASSSGYEAFF
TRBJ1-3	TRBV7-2	CASSRRGSGGNTIYF
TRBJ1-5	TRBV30	CAWSNRGQQPQHF
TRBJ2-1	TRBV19	CASSIDGRDSYNEQFF
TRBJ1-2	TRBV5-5	CASSLDPTTGSNGYTF
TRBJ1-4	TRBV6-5	CASSLGGAHEKLFF
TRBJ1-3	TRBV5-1	CASKDSGNTIYF
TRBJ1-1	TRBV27	CASSDGQGPEAFF
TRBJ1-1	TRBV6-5	CASSYNPELNTEAFF
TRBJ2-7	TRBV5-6	CASSLQDRALPYEQYF
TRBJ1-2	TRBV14	CASSQLTPGQANYGYTF
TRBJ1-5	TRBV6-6	CASSPVHTGTPGNQPQHF
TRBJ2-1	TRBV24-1	CSSGSYNEQFF
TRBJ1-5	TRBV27	CASSKRGGNSNQPQHF
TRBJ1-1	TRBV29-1	CSVGGGQGSDTEAFF